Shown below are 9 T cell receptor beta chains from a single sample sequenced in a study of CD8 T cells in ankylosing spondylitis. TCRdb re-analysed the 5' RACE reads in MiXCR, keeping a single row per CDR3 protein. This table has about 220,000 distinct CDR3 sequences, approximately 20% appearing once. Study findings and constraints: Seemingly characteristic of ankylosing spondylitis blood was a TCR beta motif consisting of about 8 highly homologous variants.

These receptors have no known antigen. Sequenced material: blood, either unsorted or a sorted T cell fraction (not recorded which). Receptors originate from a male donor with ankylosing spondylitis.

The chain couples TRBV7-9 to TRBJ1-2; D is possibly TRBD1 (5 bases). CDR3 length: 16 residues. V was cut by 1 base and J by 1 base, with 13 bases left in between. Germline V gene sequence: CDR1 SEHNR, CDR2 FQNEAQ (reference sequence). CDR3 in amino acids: CASSLVSQDFNYGYTF. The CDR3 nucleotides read TGTGCCAGCAGCTTAGTTTCACAGGACTTTAACTATGGCTACACCTTC.

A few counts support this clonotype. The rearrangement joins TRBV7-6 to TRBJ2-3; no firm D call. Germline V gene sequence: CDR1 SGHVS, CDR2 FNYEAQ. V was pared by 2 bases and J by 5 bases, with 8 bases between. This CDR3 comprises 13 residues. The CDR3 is CASSLLERDTQYF. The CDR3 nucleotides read TGTGCCAGCAGCTTACTAGAGAGAGATACGCAGTATTTT.

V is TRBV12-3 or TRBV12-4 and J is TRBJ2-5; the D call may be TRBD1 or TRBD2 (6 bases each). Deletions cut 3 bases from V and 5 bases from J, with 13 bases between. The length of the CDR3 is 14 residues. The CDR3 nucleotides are TGTGCCAGCAGTTTGGGGGCGGAGGGGGAGACCCAGTACTTC. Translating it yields CASSLGAEGETQYF.

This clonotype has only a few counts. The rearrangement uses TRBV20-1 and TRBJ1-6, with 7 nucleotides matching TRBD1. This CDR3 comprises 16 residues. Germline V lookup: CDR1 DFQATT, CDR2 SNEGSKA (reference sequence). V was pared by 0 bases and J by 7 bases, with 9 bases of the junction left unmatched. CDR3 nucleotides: TGCAGTGCTAGAGATCTATTCGGGACAGAGAATTCACCCCTCCACTTT. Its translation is CSARDLFGTENSPLHF.

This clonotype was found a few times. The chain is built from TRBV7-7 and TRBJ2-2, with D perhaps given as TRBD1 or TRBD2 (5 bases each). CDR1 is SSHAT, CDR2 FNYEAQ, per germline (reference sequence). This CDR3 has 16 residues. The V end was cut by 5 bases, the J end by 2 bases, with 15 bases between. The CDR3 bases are TGTGCCAGCAGCCCTCGGGACGGACGCAACACCGGGGAGCTGTTTTTT. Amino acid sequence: CASSPRDGRNTGELFF.

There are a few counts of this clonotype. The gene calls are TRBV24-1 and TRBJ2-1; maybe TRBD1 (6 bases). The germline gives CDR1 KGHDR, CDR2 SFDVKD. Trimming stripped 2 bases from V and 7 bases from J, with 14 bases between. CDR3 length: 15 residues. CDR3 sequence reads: CATSDSGWQGNEQFF. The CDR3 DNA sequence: TGTGCCACCAGTGATTCCGGGTGGCAGGGGAATGAGCAGTTCTTC.

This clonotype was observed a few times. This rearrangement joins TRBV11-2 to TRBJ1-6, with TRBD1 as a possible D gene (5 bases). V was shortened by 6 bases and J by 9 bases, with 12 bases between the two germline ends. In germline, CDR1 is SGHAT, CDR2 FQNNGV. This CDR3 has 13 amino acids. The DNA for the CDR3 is TGTGCCAGCAGGTCCACAGGAGGTTCACCCCTCCACTTT. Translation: CASRSTGGSPLHF.

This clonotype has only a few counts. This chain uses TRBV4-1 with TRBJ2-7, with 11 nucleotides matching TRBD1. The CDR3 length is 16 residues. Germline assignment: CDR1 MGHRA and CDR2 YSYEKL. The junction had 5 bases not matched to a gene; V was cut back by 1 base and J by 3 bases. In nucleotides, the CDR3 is TGCGCCAGCAGCCAAGGGACAGGGGGCAGGTTCTACGAGCAGTACTTC. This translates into CASSQGTGGRFYEQYF.

The CDR3: CASRYEGTEAFF. The DNA for the CDR3 is TGTGCCAGCAGATACGAGGGGACTGAAGCTTTCTTT. The chain employs TRBV2 and TRBJ1-1; weak D call: TRBD1 (5 bases). The CDR3 is 12 residues long. Trimming stripped 6 bases from V and 5 bases from J, with 10 bases between. The germline V gene encodes CDR1 SNHLY and CDR2 FYNNEI.